The clone carrying this TCR beta chain was detected a few times. Its antigen is as yet unknown. TCRdb reanalysed the 5' RACE reads using MiXCR and keeps one entry per CDR3 protein. The sample consists of 700,000 or so distinct CDR3 sequences, around 20% of them appearing once. This entry comes from a study of identical twins. Study observations and caveats: It was possible that invariant MAIT and iNKT cells partly confounded the zero-insertion analyses. Within twin pairs, the out-of-frame alpha sequences they shared showed excess low generation probability.

A further study also used this sample, focusing on T cells expressing NK-cell markers. That paper states: Eight donors were sequenced, of whom seven were HCMV-seropositive, while the remaining one was HCMV-seronegative.

The sequencing input was PBMCs. This sequence was found in a woman younger than 30 in good health.

Written as DNA, the CDR3 is TGCGCCAGCAGCTTCTCGGGAGAGGCTGTGTGGGAGACCCAGTACTTC. Its protein product is CASSFSGEAVWETQYF. This sequence joins TRBV5-1 and TRBJ2-5; D is perhaps TRBD2 (6 bases). CDR3 length: 16 residues. Per germline, CDR1 SGHRS and CDR2 YFSETQ. V was cut by 2 bases and J by 5 bases, with 19 bases left in between.